This is a list of T cell receptor beta chains from one sample in a study of cytomegalovirus exposure and HLA in healthy donors. Sequencing used immunoSEQ multiplex PCR; TCRdb keeps in-frame clones, though not all of them. The repertoire has about 98,000 clones, more than 75% of them found once; the top ten carry 5.5% to 7%. Sequenced: PBMCs. These receptors originate from a man aged 18 to 35 in good health and CMV-seropositive. Each CDR3 is given with its conserved first and last residue. The D gene is left open where the match is weak. The size entry is marked missing in some rows and otherwise reads once, few, many or a size class.

v_gene	abundance	d_gene	j_gene	CDR3nt	CDR3aa
TRBV9	-	-	TRBJ2-2	TGTGCCAGCAGCGTAGGCAGGGGGAACACCGGGGAGCTGTTTTTT	CASSVGRGNTGELFF
TRBV2	-	TRBD2	TRBJ2-1	TGTGCCAGCAGAACAGAGGGTAGCGGGGGGGGAAGCTCCTACAATGAGCAGTTCTTC	CASRTEGSGGGSSYNEQFF
TRBV5-1	-	-	TRBJ1-2	TGCGCCAGCAGCTTGTCAGGGGACTATGGCTACACCTTC	CASSLSGDYGYTF
TRBV5-1	-	-	TRBJ2-7	TGCGCCAGCAGACCCAGAGGGGGGGACTCCTACGAGCAGTACTTC	CASRPRGGDSYEQYF
TRBV5-6	-	-	TRBJ2-7	TGTGCCAGCAGCGCCGGGAGAAACTACGAGCAGTACTTC	CASSAGRNYEQYF
TRBV18	once	-	TRBJ2-7	TGTGCCAGCTCACGTACAGGGGGAGGGGCCTACGAGCAGTACTTC	CASSRTGGGAYEQYF
TRBV7-2	-	-	TRBJ2-2	TGTGCCAGCAGCAGACGTTATCAGGGGCAGGGAACCGGGGAGCTGTTTTTT	CASSRRYQGQGTGELFF
TRBV28	-	-	TRBJ2-2	TGTGCCAGCCGCGACAGTCCCCCCGGGGAGCTGTTTTTT	CASRDSPPGELFF
TRBV7-2	-	TRBD2	TRBJ2-7	TGTGCCAGCAGTTTGTCGGGACTAGCGGGACCGCCCTACGAGCAGTACTTC	CASSLSGLAGPPYEQYF
TRBV7-7	-	TRBD2	TRBJ2-5	TGTGCCAGCAGCCTGTCGAGCGGGGGGGCTCAAGAGACCCAGTACTTC	CASSLSSGGAQETQYF
TRBV7-2	few	TRBD2	TRBJ2-5	TGTGCCAGCAGCCTCGGGACTATACGAGAGACCCAGTACTTC	CASSLGTIRETQYF
TRBV19	-	-	TRBJ1-2	TGTGCCAGTAGTAGCGGGGAGACCAGCCGCCTACTTCATGGCTACACCTTC	CASSSGETSRLLHGYTF
TRBV11-2	-	TRBD2	TRBJ2-3	TGTGCCAGCAGCTTAGATCTAGCGGGGGGCACAGATACGCAGTATTTT	CASSLDLAGGTDTQYF
TRBV6-5	once	TRBD2	TRBJ2-7	TGTGCCAGCAGAAACCAGCGGGGAGCCTACGAGCAGTACTTC	CASRNQRGAYEQYF
TRBV18	-	-	TRBJ1-2	TGTGCCAGCTCATCAGGAACCGGGGGTCGTGTGAATGGCTACACCTTC	CASSSGTGGRVNGYTF
TRBV4-1	-	-	TRBJ1-1	TGCGCCAGCAGCCAAGTCCCGAGGGACACTGAAGCTTTCTTT	CASSQVPRDTEAFF
TRBV28	-	-	TRBJ1-5	TGTGCCAGCCGTTACGGGGGACATCAGCCCCAGCATTTT	CASRYGGHQPQHF
TRBV27	-	-	TRBJ1-4	TGTGCCAGCAGTTTAACCCCGACAGGAATCAATGAAAAACTGTTTTTT	CASSLTPTGINEKLFF
TRBV5-4	-	-	TRBJ2-3	TGTGCCAGCAGCTGGGCGTTAGGGACACCCTTCGCAGATACGCAGTATTTT	CASSWALGTPFADTQYF
TRBV6-5	-	-	TRBJ1-3	TGTGCCAGCAGTACGACGGGTGGCACCATATATTTT	CASSTTGGTIYF
TRBV7-9	-	TRBD1	TRBJ1-3	TGTGCCAGCAGCTTTACCCAGGGGGTGAGCTCTGGAAACACCATATATTTT	CASSFTQGVSSGNTIYF
TRBV10-3	-	-	TRBJ2-7	TGTGCCATCAGTGTTGCGGGACAGACAACCTACGAGCAGTACTTC	CAISVAGQTTYEQYF
TRBV4-1	-	-	TRBJ1-3	TGCGCCAGCAGCCAAGTTGCAGGGGTTGATGGAAACACCATATATTTT	CASSQVAGVDGNTIYF
TRBV7-8	few	TRBD2	TRBJ2-7	TGTGCCAGCAGCTTAGCGGCCCTATTTAGCGGGGACTACGAGCAGTACTTC	CASSLAALFSGDYEQYF
TRBV7-2	-	TRBD1	TRBJ2-3	TGTGCCAGCAGCCAACAGGGGAGTAGAGGAGATACGCAGTATTTT	CASSQQGSRGDTQYF
TRBV10-3	-	TRBD1	TRBJ2-2	TGTGCCATCAACGGACAGGGATGGGTCGGGGAGCTGTTTTTT	CAINGQGWVGELFF
TRBV7-9	-	TRBD2	TRBJ2-5	TGTGCCAGCAGCCAGGGACTAGCGGAAACGCAAGAGACCCAGTACTTC	CASSQGLAETQETQYF
TRBV7-2	-	TRBD1	TRBJ2-1	TGTGCCAGCAGGCCGAACAGGGGCTACAATGAGCAGTTCTTC	CASRPNRGYNEQFF
TRBV9	-	TRBD1	TRBJ1-2	TGTGCCAGCAGCCCAACGACAGGGAAAATTAACTATGGCTACACCTTC	CASSPTTGKINYGYTF
TRBV19	-	-	TRBJ2-5	TGTGCCAGTAGTATCCAGGGTGGCAAAGAGACCCAGTACTTC	CASSIQGGKETQYF
TRBV5-1	-	TRBD1	TRBJ2-7	TGCGCCAGCAGCTTGAACACGGGACAGGCCTACGAGCAGTACTTC	CASSLNTGQAYEQYF
TRBV2	-	-	TRBJ2-5	TGTGCCAGCAGTGAAGGCCCCCCCGGGACCCAGTACTTC	CASSEGPPGTQYF
TRBV27	-	TRBD2	TRBJ2-2	TGTGCCAGCAGTTTCCTTAGCGGGGGGCCCCACGGGGAGCTGTTTTTT	CASSFLSGGPHGELFF
TRBV6-4	-	-	TRBJ2-1	TGTGCCAGCAGTGACGGAGACGTCAACAATGAGCAGTTCTTC	CASSDGDVNNEQFF
TRBV5-1	once	TRBD1	TRBJ1-4	TGCGCCAGCAGCCTCTTACCGGGACAGAGTAATGAAAAACTGTTTTTT	CASSLLPGQSNEKLFF
TRBV7-6	-	-	TRBJ2-1	TGTGCCAGCAGCTCCGGGGGCCTGACAGGGTCCTACAATGAGCAGTTCTTC	CASSSGGLTGSYNEQFF
TRBV4-1	-	TRBD2	TRBJ2-5	TGCGCCAGCAGCCAAATCCTAGCGGGGGGGAATTTAGAGACCCAGTACTTC	CASSQILAGGNLETQYF
TRBV6-6	-	TRBD1	TRBJ1-2	TGTGCCAGCAGTGCAGGGGACAGAGGCTACACCTTC	CASSAGDRGYTF